These T cell receptor beta chains were read from a single sample in a study of T cells in Graves' hyperthyroidism and ophthalmopathy. TCRdb independently ran MiXCR on the multiplex PCR reads; one entry per CDR3 protein. Of 250,000 to 350,000 distinct CDR3 sequences detected, about 20% appear once; the ten largest clones hold approximately 60%. Material: blood. The receptors originated from a man in his thirties or forties with Graves' ophthalmopathy. The CDR3 runs from the conserved cysteine through the conserved F or W. Each record gives: V gene, J gene, clone size, D gene, CDR3 protein, CDR3 DNA. The D gene is left open where the match is weak. Only some rows state a clone size, as once, few, many or a class for expanded clones.

TRBV27	TRBJ1-5	few	TRBD1	CASGHRGPNQPQHF	TGTGCCAGCGGACACAGGGGACCTAATCAGCCCCAGCATTTT
TRBV10-1	TRBJ1-1	many	TRBD1	CASSRYRGTTEAFF	TGCGCCAGCAGTAGATACAGGGGAACGACTGAAGCTTTCTTT
TRBV28	TRBJ1-2	.	.	CASSAGQLLYGYTF	TGTGCCAGCTCCGCCGGACAGCTTTTGTATGGCTACACCTTC
TRBV12-3/TRBV12-4	TRBJ1-5	many	TRBD1	CASRGQGNQPQHF	TGTGCCAGCAGGGGACAGGGCAATCAGCCCCAGCATTTT
TRBV15	TRBJ2-1	many	.	CATSRDGASYNEQFF	TGTGCCACCAGCAGAGATGGGGCTAGCTACAATGAGCAGTTCTTC
TRBV5-8	TRBJ1-5	many	.	CASSFGGGGNQPQHF	TGTGCCAGCAGCTTCGGGGGAGGAGGCAATCAGCCCCAGCATTTT
TRBV24-1	TRBJ2-2	few	TRBD1	CATSDGPGTGGSNTGELFF	TGTGCCACCAGTGATGGCCCCGGGACAGGGGGCTCTAACACCGGGGAGCTGTTTTTT
TRBV6-2/TRBV6-3	TRBJ2-5	few	.	CASSPGRLKETQYF	TGTGCCAGCAGTCCGGGACGCCTTAAAGAGACCCAGTACTTC
TRBV2	TRBJ2-7	many	.	CASRRYRDPGSYEQYF	TGTGCCAGCAGAAGGTACCGGGACCCAGGTTCCTACGAGCAGTACTTC
TRBV11-2	TRBJ2-4	many	.	CASSPPGVGRNIQYF	TGTGCCAGCAGCCCCCCCGGGGTGGGAAGGAACATTCAGTACTTC
TRBV3-1	TRBJ2-6	.	.	CASSQAPSPVLTF	TGTGCCAGCAGCCAAGCCCCCTCTCCCGTCCTGACTTTC
TRBV9	TRBJ2-1	few	TRBD2	CASSVVTSGAYNEQFF	TGTGCCAGCAGCGTAGTGACTAGCGGGGCCTACAATGAGCAGTTCTTC
TRBV18	TRBJ2-5	many	TRBD1	CASSPGQGAETQYF	TGTGCCAGCTCACCGGGACAGGGGGCAGAGACCCAGTACTTC
TRBV10-1	TRBJ2-1	.	TRBD1	CASSMDRVSYNEQFF	TGCGCCAGCAGTATGGACAGGGTGTCCTACAATGAGCAGTTCTTC
TRBV27	TRBJ2-1	few	TRBD2	CASSPGLAGSAEQFF	TGTGCCAGCAGTCCCGGACTAGCGGGAAGCGCCGAGCAGTTCTTC
TRBV28	TRBJ2-7	many	TRBD1	CASSEDRALGQYF	TGTGCCAGCAGCGAGGACAGGGCCCTAGGGCAGTACTTC
TRBV6-1	TRBJ2-2	few	TRBD2	CASRLPPSSGRNTGELFF	TGTGCCAGCAGGCTTCCCCCCTCAAGCGGGAGGAACACCGGGGAGCTGTTTTTT
TRBV2	TRBJ1-6	few	TRBD1	CASRDRGENSPLHF	TGTGCCAGCAGAGACAGGGGGGAAAATTCACCCCTCCACTTT
TRBV15	TRBJ2-7	many	TRBD1	CATSRGVPGQYEQYF	TGTGCCACCAGCAGAGGAGTCCCGGGACAGTACGAGCAGTACTTC
TRBV20-1	TRBJ2-1	many	TRBD2	CSAAGTRVFRDEQFF	TGCAGTGCGGCCGGGACTAGAGTATTTCGCGATGAGCAGTTCTTC
TRBV10-2	TRBJ2-5	.	.	CASMEGLGETQYF	TGCGCCAGCATGGAGGGATTGGGAGAGACCCAGTACTTC
TRBV15	TRBJ2-6	.	.	CATSRAVGDSGANVLTF	TGTGCCACCAGCAGAGCCGTAGGGGACTCTGGGGCCAACGTCCTGACTTTC
TRBV12-3/TRBV12-4	TRBJ1-1	.	.	CASSFHGRGITEAFF	TGTGCCAGCAGTTTTCATGGCAGGGGTATCACTGAAGCTTTCTTT
TRBV5-1	TRBJ2-2	.	TRBD2	CASSTGTSGRKTGELFF	TGCGCCAGCAGTACCGGGACTAGCGGGAGGAAAACCGGGGAGCTGTTTTTT
TRBV15	TRBJ1-2	few	.	CATNLKPAASYGYTF	TGTGCCACCAACCTGAAGCCCGCCGCTTCCTATGGCTACACCTTC
TRBV6-7	TRBJ2-1	few	TRBD2	CASSYSRAGGPHEQFF	TGTGCCAGCAGTTACTCCAGAGCGGGAGGGCCGCATGAGCAGTTCTTC
TRBV29-1	TRBJ2-5	.	.	CSVEDPRKETQYF	TGCAGCGTTGAAGATCCCAGGAAAGAGACCCAGTACTTC
TRBV18	TRBJ2-3	.	TRBD1	CASSPNRGSGTDTQYF	TGTGCCAGCTCACCCAACAGGGGTAGCGGCACAGATACGCAGTATTTT
TRBV11-3	TRBJ2-1	many	.	CASSLDLVARNEQFF	TGTGCCAGCAGCTTAGATCTGGTAGCGAGGAATGAGCAGTTCTTC
TRBV7-8	TRBJ2-1	.	TRBD2	CASSPLIAGAPDEQFF	TGTGCCAGCAGCCCGCTTATAGCGGGAGCACCGGATGAGCAGTTCTTC
TRBV28	TRBJ1-5	many	TRBD1	CASSLMTGSNQPQHF	TGTGCCAGCAGTTTAATGACAGGGTCCAATCAGCCCCAGCATTTT
TRBV27	TRBJ2-1	few	TRBD2	CASSLGRGRYNEQFF	TGTGCCAGCAGCCTAGGGAGGGGTCGGTACAATGAGCAGTTCTTC
TRBV6-1	TRBJ2-2	few	.	CASSEAPTLGGTGELFF	TGTGCCAGCAGTGAAGCGCCCACCCTGGGGGGCACCGGGGAGCTGTTTTTT
TRBV29-1	TRBJ2-2	.	.	CSVEAPDTNTGELFF	TGCAGCGTTGAAGCTCCAGATACAAACACCGGGGAGCTGTTTTTT
TRBV9	TRBJ2-6	few	TRBD1	CASSYPGQGSFSGANVLTF	TGTGCCAGCAGCTATCCGGGACAGGGATCATTCTCTGGGGCCAACGTCCTGACTTTC
TRBV18	TRBJ2-5	many	TRBD2	CASSLGLAETQYF	TGTGCCAGCTCACTGGGACTAGCGGAGACCCAGTACTTC
TRBV12-3/TRBV12-4	TRBJ2-7	.	TRBD1	CASSSVGTGSYGQYF	TGTGCCAGCAGTTCCGTTGGGACAGGGTCCTACGGGCAGTACTTC
TRBV20-1	TRBJ2-3	.	TRBD1	CSALGDRGTDTQYF	TGCAGTGCCCTGGGGGACAGAGGCACAGATACGCAGTATTTT
TRBV5-8	TRBJ1-1	few	.	CASSLGRSRGEAFF	TGTGCCAGCAGCTTGGGCCGCTCAAGGGGAGAAGCTTTCTTT
TRBV20-1	TRBJ2-1	many	.	CSARVRDNEQFF	TGCAGTGCTAGAGTCCGTGACAATGAGCAGTTCTTC
TRBV20-1	TRBJ1-6	few	.	CSASPSFYNSPLHF	TGCAGTGCTAGTCCCTCCTTTTATAATTCACCCCTCCACTTT
TRBV6-2/TRBV6-3	TRBJ2-1	.	.	CVRRRLCVDEQFF	TGTGTTAGACGGAGGCTTTGTGTCGATGAGCAGTTCTTC
TRBV20-1	TRBJ2-7	.	.	CSVSPVSYEQYF	TGCAGTGTTAGTCCCGTCTCCTACGAGCAGTACTTC
TRBV18	TRBJ2-7	few	.	CASSLGQQSSYEQYF	TGTGCCAGCTCATTAGGACAACAGAGCTCCTACGAGCAGTACTTC
TRBV7-9	TRBJ1-3	.	.	CASALAGDTIYF	TGTGCCAGCGCCTTGGCGGGGGACACCATATATTTT
TRBV3-1	TRBJ2-5	few	.	CASIQDTVRAETQYF	TGTGCCAGCATCCAAGATACTGTTAGGGCAGAGACCCAGTACTTC
TRBV5-1	TRBJ2-3	many	.	CASSLGTDTSTDTQYF	TGCGCCAGCAGCTTGGGGACAGATACTAGCACAGATACGCAGTATTTT
TRBV5-1	TRBJ2-1	.	TRBD2	CASSPRTGGLGLAGGKDEQFF	TGCGCCAGCAGCCCACGGACAGGCGGATTAGGACTAGCGGGAGGGAAGGATGAGCAGTTCTTC
TRBV7-3	TRBJ2-3	.	TRBD2	CASSYHLLAGGRSSTDTQYF	TGTGCCAGCAGCTACCACCTACTAGCGGGAGGACGGAGTAGCACAGATACGCAGTATTTT
TRBV28	TRBJ2-1	few	TRBD1	CASSTARQGSDEQFF	TGTGCCAGCAGTACAGCCCGACAGGGAAGCGATGAGCAGTTCTTC
TRBV11-2	TRBJ2-1	many	TRBD2	CASSLGGLAVNEQFF	TGTGCCAGCAGCTTGGGGGGACTAGCAGTCAATGAGCAGTTCTTC